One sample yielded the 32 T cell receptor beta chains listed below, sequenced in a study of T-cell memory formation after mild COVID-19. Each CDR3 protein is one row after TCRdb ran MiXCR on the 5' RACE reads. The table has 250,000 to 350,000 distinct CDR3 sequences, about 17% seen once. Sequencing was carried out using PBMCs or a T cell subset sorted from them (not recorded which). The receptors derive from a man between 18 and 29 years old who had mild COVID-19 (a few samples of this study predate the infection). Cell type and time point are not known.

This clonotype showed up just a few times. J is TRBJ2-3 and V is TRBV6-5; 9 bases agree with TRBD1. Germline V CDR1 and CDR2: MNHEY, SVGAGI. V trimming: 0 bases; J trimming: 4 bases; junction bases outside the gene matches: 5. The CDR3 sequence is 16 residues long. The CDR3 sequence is CASSYSYRGQADTQYF. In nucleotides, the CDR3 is TGTGCCAGCAGTTACTCGTACAGGGGGCAAGCAGATACGCAGTATTTT.

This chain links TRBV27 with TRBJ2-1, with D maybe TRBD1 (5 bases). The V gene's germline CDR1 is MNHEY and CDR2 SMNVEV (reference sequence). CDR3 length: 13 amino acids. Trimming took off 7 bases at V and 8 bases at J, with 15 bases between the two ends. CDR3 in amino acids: CASKGVRSYEQFF. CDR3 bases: TGTGCCAGCAAAGGGGTTCGGTCATATGAGCAGTTCTTC.

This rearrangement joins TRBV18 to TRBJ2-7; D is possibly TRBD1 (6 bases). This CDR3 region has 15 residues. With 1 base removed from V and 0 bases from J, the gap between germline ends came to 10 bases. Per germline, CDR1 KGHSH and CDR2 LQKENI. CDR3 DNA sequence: TGTGCCAGCTCACCACTCAGGGGCCCCTCCTACGAGCAGTACTTC. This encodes CASSPLRGPSYEQYF.

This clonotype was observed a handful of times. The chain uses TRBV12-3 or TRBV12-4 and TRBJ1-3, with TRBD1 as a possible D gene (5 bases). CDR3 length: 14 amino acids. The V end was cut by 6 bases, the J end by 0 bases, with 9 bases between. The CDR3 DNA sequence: TGTGCCAGCAGCCAACAGGTCTCTGGAAACACCATATATTTT. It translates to CASSQQVSGNTIYF.

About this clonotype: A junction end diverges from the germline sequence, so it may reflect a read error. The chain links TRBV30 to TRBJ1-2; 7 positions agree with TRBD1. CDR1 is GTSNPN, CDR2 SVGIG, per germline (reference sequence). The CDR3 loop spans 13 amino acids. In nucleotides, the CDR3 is TGTGCCTGGAGTCCTACAGGGGCCACCGCGCGGCCCTTC. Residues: CAWSPTGATARPF. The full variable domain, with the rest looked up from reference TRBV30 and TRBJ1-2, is SQTIHQWPATLVQPVGSPLSLECTVEGTSNPNLYWYRQAAGRGLQLLFYSVGIGQISSEVPQNLSASRPQDRQFILSSKKLLLSDSGFYLCAWSPTGATARPFGSGTRLTVV.

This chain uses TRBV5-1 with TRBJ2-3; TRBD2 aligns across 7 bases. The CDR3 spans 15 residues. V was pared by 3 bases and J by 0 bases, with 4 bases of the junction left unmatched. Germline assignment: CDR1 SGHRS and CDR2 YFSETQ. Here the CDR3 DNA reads TGCGCCAGCAGCTGGGACTACTCTAGCACAGATACGCAGTATTTT. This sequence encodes CASSWDYSSTDTQYF.

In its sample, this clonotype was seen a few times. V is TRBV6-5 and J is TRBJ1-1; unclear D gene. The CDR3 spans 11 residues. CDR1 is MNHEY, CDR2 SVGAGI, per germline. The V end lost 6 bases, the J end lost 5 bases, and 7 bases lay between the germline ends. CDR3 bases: TGTGCCAGCAGCCGTGAAACTGAAGCTTTCTTT. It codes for CASSRETEAFF.

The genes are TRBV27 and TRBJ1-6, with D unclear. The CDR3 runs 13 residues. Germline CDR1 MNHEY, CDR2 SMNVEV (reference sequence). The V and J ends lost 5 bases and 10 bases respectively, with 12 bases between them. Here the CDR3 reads CASSARAGSPLHF. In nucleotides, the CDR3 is TGTGCCAGCAGTGCCCGAGCTGGATCACCCCTCCACTTT.

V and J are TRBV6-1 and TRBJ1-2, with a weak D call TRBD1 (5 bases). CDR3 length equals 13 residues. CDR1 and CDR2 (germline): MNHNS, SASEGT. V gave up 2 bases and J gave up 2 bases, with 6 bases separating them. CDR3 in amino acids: CASSERDNYGYTF. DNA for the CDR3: TGTGCCAGCAGTGAAAGGGACAACTATGGCTACACCTTC.

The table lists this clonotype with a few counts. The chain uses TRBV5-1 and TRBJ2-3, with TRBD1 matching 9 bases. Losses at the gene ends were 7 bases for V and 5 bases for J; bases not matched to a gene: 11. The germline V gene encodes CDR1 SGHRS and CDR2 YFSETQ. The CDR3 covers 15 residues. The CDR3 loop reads CASGGRDRVKDTQYF. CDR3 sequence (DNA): TGCGCCAGCGGGGGCCGGGACAGGGTGAAAGATACGCAGTATTTT.

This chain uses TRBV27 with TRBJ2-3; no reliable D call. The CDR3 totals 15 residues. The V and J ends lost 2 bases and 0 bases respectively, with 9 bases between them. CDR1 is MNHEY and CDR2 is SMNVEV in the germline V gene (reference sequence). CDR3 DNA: TGTGCCAGCAGTTTAAGGTCCTATAGCACAGATACGCAGTATTTT. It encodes CASSLRSYSTDTQYF.

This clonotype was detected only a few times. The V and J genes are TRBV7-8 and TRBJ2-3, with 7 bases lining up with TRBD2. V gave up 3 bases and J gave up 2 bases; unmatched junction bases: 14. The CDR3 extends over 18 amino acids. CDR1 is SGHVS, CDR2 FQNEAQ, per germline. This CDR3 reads CASSFLPILALNTDTQYF. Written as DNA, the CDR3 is TGTGCCAGCAGCTTTCTCCCCATACTAGCGCTGAACACAGATACGCAGTATTTT. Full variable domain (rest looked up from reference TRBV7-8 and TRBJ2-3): GAGVSQSPRYKVAKRGQDVALRCDPISGHVSLFWYQQALGQGPEFLTYFQNEAQLDKSGLPSDRFFAERPEGSVSTLKIQRTQQEDSAVYLCASSFLPILALNTDTQYFGPGTRLTVL.

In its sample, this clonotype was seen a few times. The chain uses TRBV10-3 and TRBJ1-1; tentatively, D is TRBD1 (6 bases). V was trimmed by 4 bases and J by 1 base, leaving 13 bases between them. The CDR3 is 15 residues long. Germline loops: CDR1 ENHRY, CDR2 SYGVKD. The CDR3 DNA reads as TGTGCCATCAGTGTACAGGGATTGGGGAACACTGAAGCTTTCTTT. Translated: CAISVQGLGNTEAFF.

The CDR3 protein is CASSLADSKNIQYF. As DNA, the CDR3 is TGTGCCAGCAGCTTGGCAGACTCCAAAAACATTCAGTACTTC. This chain connects TRBV5-4 to TRBJ2-4, with unresolved D. The CDR3 length is 14 residues. Germline V lookup: CDR1 SGHNT, CDR2 YYREEE (reference sequence). Trimming pared 0 bases from V and 2 bases from J, leaving 6 bases between.

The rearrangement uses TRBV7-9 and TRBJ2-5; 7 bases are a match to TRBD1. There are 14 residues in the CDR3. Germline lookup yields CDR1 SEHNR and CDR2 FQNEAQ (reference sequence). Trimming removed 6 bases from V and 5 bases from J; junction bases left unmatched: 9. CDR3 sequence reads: CASRLADRVETQYF. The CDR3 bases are TGTGCCAGCAGACTGGCAGACAGGGTGGAGACCCAGTACTTC. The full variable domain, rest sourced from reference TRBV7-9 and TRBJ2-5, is DTGVSQNPRHKITKRGQNVTFRCDPISEHNRLYWYRQTLGQGPEFLTYFQNEAQLEKSRLLSDRFSAERPKGSFSTLEIQRTEQGDSAMYLCASRLADRVETQYFGPGTRLLVL.

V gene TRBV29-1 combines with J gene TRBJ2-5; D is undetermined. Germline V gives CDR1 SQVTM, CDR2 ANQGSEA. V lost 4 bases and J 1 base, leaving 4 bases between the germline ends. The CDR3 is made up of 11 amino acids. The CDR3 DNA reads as TGCAGCGTTGTTCCCCAAGAGACCCAGTACTTC. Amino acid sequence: CSVVPQETQYF.

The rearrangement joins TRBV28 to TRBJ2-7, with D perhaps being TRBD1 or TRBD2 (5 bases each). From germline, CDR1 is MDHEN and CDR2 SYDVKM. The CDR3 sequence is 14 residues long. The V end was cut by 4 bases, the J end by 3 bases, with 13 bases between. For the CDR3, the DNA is TGTGCCAGCAGTTCCGCCGGGACGAACTACGAGCAGTACGTC. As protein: CASSSAGTNYEQYV.

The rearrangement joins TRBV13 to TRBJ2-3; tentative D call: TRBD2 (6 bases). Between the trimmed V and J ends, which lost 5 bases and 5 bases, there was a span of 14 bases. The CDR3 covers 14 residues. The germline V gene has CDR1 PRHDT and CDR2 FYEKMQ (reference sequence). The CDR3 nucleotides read TGTGCCAGCAGCCCCCGGGGGAGCTTAGATACGCAGTATTTT. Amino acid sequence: CASSPRGSLDTQYF.

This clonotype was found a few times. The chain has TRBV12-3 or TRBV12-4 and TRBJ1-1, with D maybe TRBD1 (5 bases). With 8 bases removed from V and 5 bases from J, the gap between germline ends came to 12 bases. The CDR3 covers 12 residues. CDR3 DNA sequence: TGTGCCAGCGGCCGTGGGGGGACTGAAGCTTTCTTT. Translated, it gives CASGRGGTEAFF.

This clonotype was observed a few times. The CDR3 region is CASSEEAWTGLNEQFF. In nucleotides, the CDR3 is TGTGCCAGCAGTGAAGAGGCGTGGACAGGACTTAATGAGCAGTTCTTC. The rearrangement links TRBV6-1 to TRBJ2-1, with TRBD1 matching 7 bases. There are 16 residues in the CDR3. With V trimmed by 1 base and J by 7 bases, 10 bases remained unmatched. Per germline, CDR1 MNHNS and CDR2 SASEGT.

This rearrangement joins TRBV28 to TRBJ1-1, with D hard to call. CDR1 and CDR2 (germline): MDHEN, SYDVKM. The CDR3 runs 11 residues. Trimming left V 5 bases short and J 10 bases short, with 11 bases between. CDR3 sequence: CASSPGYGAFF. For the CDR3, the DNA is TGTGCCAGCAGTCCCGGGTATGGAGCTTTCTTT.

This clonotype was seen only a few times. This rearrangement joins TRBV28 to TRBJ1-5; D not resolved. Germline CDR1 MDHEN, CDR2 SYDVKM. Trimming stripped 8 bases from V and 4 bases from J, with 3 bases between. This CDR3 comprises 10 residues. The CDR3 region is CASGNQPQHF. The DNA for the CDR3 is TGTGCCAGCGGAAATCAGCCCCAGCATTTT.

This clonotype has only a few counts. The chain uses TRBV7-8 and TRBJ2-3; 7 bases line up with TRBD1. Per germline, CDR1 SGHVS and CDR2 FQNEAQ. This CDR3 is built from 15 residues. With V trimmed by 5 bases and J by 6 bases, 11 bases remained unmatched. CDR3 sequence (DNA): TGTGCCAGCAGCAAACAGGGGTCCGGGCAGGATACGCAGTATTTT. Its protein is CASSKQGSGQDTQYF.

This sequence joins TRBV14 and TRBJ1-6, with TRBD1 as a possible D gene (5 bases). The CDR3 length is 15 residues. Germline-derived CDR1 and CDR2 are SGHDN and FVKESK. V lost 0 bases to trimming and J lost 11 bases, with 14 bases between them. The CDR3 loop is CASSQDGWGVAPLHF. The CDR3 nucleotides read TGTGCCAGCAGCCAAGACGGGTGGGGGGTCGCACCCCTCCACTTT.

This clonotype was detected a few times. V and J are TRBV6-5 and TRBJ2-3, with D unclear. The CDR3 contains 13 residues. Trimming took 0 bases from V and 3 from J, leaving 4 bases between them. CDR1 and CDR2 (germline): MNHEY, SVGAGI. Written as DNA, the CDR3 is TGTGCCAGCAGTTACTCACTAACAGATACGCAGTATTTT. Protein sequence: CASSYSLTDTQYF.

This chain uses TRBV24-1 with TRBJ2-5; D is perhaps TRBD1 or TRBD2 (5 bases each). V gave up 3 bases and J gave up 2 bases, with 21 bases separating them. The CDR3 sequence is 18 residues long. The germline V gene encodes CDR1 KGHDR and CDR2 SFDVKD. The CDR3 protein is CATSDRDPTMSSQETQYF. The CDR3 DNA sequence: TGTGCCACCAGTGATCGGGACCCCACTATGTCCTCTCAAGAGACCCAGTACTTC.

CDR3 nucleotides: TGCAGTGCTAGGTGGGCCGGGGGACCAGGCGAGACCCAGTACTTC. Its translation: CSARWAGGPGETQYF. V and J are TRBV20-1 and TRBJ2-5, with D possibly matching TRBD2 (6 bases). Germline V gene data show CDR1 as DFQATT and CDR2 as SNEGSKA (reference sequence). CDR3 length equals 15 residues. V lost 3 bases to trimming and J lost 5 bases, with 19 bases between them.

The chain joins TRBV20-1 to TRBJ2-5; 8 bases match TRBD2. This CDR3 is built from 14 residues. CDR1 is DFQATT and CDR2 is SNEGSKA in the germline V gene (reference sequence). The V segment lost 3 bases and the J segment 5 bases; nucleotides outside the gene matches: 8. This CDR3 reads CSASYGGAGETQYF. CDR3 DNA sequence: TGCAGTGCTAGTTACGGGGGGGCTGGGGAGACCCAGTACTTC.

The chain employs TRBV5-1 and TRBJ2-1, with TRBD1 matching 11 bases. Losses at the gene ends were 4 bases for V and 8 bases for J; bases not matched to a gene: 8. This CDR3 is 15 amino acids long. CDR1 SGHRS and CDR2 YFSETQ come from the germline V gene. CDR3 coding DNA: TGCGCCAGCAGCCCCGGGACAGGGGGTTACGATGAGCAGTTCTTC. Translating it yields CASSPGTGGYDEQFF.

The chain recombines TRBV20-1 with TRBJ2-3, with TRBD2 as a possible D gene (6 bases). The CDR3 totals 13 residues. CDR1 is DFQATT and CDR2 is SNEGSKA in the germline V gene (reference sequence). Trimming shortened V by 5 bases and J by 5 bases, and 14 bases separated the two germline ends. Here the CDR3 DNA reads TGCAGTGCTTGGACTATCGGCGGAGATACGCAGTATTTT. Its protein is CSAWTIGGDTQYF.

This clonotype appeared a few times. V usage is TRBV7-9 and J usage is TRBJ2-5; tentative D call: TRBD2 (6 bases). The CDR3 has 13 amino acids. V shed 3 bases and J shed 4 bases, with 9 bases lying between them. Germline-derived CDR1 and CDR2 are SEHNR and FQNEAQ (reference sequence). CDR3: CASSFGGVETQYF. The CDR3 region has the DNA TGTGCCAGCAGCTTCGGGGGTGTAGAGACCCAGTACTTC.

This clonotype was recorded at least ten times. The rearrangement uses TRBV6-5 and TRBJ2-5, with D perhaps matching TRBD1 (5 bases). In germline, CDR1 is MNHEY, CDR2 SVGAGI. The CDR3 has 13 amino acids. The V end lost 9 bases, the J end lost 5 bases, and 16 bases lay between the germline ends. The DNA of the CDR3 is TGTGCCAGAAAAAAGACAGCTGCGGAGACCCAGTACTTC. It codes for CARKKTAAETQYF.